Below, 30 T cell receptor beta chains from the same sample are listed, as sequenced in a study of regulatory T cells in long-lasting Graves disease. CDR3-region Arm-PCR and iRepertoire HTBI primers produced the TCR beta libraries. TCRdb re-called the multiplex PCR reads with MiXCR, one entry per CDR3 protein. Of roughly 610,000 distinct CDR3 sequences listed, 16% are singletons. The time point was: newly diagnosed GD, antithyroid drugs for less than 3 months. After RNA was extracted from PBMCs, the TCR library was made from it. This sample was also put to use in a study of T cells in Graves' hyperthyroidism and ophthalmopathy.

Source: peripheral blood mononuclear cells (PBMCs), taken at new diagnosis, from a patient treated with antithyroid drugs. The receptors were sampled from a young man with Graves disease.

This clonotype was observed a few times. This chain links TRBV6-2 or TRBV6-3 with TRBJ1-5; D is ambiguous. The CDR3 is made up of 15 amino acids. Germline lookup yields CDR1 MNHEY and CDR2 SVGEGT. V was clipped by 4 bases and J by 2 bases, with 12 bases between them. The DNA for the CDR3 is TGTGCCAGCAGTTTAACGGCTGGAGGCAATCAGCCCCAGCATTTT. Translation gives CASSLTAGGNQPQHF.

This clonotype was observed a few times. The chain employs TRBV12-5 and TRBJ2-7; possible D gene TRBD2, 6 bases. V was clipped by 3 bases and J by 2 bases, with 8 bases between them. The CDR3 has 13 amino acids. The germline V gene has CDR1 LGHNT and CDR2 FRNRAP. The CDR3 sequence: CASGFPGAYEQYF. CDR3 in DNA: TGTGCTAGTGGTTTCCCGGGGGCCTACGAGCAGTACTTC.

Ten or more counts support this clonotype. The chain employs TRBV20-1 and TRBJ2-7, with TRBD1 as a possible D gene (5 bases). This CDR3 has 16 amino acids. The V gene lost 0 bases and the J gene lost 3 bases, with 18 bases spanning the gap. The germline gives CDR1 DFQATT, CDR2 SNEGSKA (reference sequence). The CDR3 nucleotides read TGCAGTGCTAGAGATGCAGGGTTTGGGCTGCACTACGAGCAGTACTTC. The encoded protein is CSARDAGFGLHYEQYF.

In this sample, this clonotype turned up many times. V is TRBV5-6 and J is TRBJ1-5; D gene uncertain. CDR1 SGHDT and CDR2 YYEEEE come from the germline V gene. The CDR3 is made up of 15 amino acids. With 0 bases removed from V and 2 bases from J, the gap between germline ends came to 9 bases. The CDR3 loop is CASSLEGYGNQPQHF. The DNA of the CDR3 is TGTGCCAGCAGCTTGGAGGGATACGGCAATCAGCCCCAGCATTTT.

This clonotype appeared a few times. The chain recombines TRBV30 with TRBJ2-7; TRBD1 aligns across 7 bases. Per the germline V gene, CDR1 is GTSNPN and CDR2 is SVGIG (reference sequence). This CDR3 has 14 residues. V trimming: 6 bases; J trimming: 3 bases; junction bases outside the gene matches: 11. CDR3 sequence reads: CACGSGTEFYEQYF. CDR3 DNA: TGTGCCTGCGGTTCAGGGACAGAATTCTACGAGCAGTACTTC.

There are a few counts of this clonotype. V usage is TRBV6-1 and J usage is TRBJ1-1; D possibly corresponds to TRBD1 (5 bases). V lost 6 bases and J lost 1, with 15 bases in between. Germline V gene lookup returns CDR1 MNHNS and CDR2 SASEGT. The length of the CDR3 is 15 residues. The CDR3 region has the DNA TGTGCCAGCAGCGGGTTGGGACGGCCGAACACTGAAGCTTTCTTT. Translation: CASSGLGRPNTEAFF.

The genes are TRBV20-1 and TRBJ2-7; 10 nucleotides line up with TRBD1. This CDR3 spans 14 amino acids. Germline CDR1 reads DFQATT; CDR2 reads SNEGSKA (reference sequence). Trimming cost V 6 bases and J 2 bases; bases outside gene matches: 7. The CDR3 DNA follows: TGCAGTGCACCCACCGGGACAGGGGCCTACGAGCAGTACTTC. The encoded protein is CSAPTGTGAYEQYF.

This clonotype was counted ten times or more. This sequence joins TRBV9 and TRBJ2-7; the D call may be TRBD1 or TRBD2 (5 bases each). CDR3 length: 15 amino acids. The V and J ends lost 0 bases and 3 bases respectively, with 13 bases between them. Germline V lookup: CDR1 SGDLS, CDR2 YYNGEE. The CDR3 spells CASSVGGTDNYEQYF. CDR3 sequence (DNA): TGTGCCAGCAGCGTAGGAGGGACGGATAACTACGAGCAGTACTTC.

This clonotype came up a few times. The CDR3 sequence is CASSERTGNDEQYF. Here the CDR3 DNA reads TGCGCCAGCAGTGAGCGGACAGGGAACGACGAGCAGTACTTC. The rearrangement uses TRBV10-1 and TRBJ2-7; TRBD1 aligns across 8 bases. Germline V gives CDR1 WNHNN, CDR2 SYGVQD (reference sequence). The ends lost 2 bases at V and 5 bases at J; junction bases unmatched: 5. The CDR3 has 14 amino acids.

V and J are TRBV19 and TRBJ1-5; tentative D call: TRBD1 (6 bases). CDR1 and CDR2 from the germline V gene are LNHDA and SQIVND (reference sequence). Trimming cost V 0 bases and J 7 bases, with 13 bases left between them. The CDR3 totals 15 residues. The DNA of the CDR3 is TGTGCCAGTAGTATAGATCAACAGGGATGGCAGCCCCAGCATTTT. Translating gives CASSIDQQGWQPQHF.

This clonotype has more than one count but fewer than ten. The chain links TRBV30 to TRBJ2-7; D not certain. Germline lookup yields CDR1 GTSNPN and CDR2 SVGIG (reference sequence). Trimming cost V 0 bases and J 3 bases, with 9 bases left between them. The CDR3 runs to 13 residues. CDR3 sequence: CAWSVHSNYEQYF. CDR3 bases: TGTGCCTGGAGTGTACACTCGAACTACGAGCAGTACTTC. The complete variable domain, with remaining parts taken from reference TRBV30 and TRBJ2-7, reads SQTIHQWPATLVQPVGSPLSLECTVEGTSNPNLYWYRQAAGRGLQLLFYSVGIGQISSEVPQNLSASRPQDRQFILSSKKLLLSDSGFYLCAWSVHSNYEQYFGPGTRLTVT.

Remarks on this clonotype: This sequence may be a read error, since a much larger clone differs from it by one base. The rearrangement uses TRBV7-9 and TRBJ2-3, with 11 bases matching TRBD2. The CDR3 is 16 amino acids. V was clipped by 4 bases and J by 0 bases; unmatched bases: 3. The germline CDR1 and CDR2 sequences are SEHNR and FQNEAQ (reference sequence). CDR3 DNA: TGTGCCAGCAGCTCAGTAGCGGGAGGGAGCACAGATACGCAGTATTTT. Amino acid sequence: CASSSVAGGSTDTQYF.

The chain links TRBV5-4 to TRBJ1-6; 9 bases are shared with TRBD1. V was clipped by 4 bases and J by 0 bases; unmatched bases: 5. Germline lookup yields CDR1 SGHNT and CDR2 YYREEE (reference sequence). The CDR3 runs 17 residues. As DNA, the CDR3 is TGTGCCAGCAGCACGACAGGGGGAATCTCCTATAATTCACCCCTCCACTTT. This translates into CASSTTGGISYNSPLHF.

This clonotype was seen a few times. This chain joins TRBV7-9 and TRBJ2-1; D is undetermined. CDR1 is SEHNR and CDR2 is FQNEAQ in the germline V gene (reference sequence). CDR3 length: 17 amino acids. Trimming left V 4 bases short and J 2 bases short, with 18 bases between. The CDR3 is CASSSRPALRPYNEQFF. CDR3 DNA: TGTGCCAGCAGCTCTCGACCCGCCCTTAGACCCTACAATGAGCAGTTCTTC.

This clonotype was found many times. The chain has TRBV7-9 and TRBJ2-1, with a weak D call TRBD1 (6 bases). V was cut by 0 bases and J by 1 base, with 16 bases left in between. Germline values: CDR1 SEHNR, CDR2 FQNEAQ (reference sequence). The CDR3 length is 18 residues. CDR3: CASSLAPSQGLSYNEQFF. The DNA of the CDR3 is TGTGCCAGCAGCTTAGCCCCCTCGCAGGGGCTGTCCTACAATGAGCAGTTCTTC.

CDR3 residues: CATSDGLAGGNTGELFF. CDR3 DNA sequence: TGTGCCACCAGCGACGGACTAGCGGGAGGAAACACCGGGGAGCTGTTTTTT. The rearrangement uses TRBV15 and TRBJ2-2; 14 bases align to TRBD2. The junction had 4 bases not matched to a gene; V was cut back by 5 bases and J by 2 bases. The CDR3 consists of 17 residues. CDR1 LNHNV and CDR2 YYDKDF come from the germline V gene (reference sequence). Full variable domain (outside the CDR3, taken from reference TRBV15 and TRBJ2-2): DAMVIQNPRYQVTQFGKPVTLSCSQTLNHNVMYWYQQKSSQAPKLLFHYYDKDFNNEADTPDNFQSRRPNTSFCFLDIRSPGLGDTAMYLCATSDGLAGGNTGELFFGEGSRLTVL.

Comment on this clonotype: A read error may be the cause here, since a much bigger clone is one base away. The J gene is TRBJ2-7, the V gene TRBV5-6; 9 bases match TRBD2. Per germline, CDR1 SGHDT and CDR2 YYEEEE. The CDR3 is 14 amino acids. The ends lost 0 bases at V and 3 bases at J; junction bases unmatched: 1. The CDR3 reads CASSLVREGYEQYF. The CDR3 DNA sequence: TGTGCCAGCAGCTTGGTGCGGGAGGGCTACGAGCAGTACTTC.

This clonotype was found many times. For the CDR3, the DNA is TGTGCCAGCGGAATAGGACTATTTGTAGACGAGCAGTACTTC. The encoded protein is CASGIGLFVDEQYF. V and J are TRBV27 and TRBJ2-7; TRBD2 is a possible D gene (6 bases). Germline V gene data show CDR1 as MNHEY and CDR2 as SMNVEV (reference sequence). Trimming removed 8 bases from V and 5 bases from J, with 19 bases in between. This CDR3 contains 14 residues.

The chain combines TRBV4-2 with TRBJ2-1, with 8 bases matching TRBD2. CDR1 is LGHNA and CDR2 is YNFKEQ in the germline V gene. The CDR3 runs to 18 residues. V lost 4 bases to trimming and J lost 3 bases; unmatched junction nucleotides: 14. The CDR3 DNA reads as TGTGCCAGCAGCCTGCGCCTGGGCGGGGGGATCAGCTACAATGAGCAGTTCTTC. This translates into CASSLRLGGGISYNEQFF.

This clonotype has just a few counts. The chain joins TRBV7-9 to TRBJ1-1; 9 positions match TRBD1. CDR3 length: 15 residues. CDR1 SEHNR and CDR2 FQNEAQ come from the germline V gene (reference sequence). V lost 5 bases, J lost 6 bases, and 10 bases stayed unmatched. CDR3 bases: TGTGCCAGCAGCCACACCGGGACAGGGTCTCCTGAAGCTTTCTTT. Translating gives CASSHTGTGSPEAFF. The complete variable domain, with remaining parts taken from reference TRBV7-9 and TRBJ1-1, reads DTGVSQNPRHKITKRGQNVTFRCDPISEHNRLYWYRQTLGQGPEFLTYFQNEAQLEKSRLLSDRFSAERPKGSFSTLEIQRTEQGDSAMYLCASSHTGTGSPEAFFGQGTRLTVV.

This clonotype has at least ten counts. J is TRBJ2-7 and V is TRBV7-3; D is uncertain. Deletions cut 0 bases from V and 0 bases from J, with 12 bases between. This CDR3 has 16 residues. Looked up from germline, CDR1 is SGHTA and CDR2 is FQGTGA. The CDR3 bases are TGTGCCAGCAGCTTAACGGGTGGCCCTGGCTCCTACGAGCAGTACTTC. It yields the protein CASSLTGGPGSYEQYF.

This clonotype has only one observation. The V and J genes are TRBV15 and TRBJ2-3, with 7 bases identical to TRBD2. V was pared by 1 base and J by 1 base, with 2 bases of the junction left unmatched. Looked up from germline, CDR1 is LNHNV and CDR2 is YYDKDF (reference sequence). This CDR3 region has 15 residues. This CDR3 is CATSRALAGTDTQYF. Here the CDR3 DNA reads TGTGCCACCAGCAGAGCGCTAGCGGGCACAGATACGCAGTATTTT.

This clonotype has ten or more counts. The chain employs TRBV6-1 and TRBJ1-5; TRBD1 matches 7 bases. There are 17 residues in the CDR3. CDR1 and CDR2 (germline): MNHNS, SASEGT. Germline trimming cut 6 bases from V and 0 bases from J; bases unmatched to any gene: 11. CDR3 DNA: TGTGCCAGCAGGACCGGCTCGGCAGGGGGTAGCAATCAGCCCCAGCATTTT. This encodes CASRTGSAGGSNQPQHF.

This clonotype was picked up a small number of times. The CDR3 is CASTNNLDVTYEQYF. For the CDR3, the DNA is TGTGCCAGCACTAACAACCTGGATGTTACCTACGAGCAGTACTTC. The V call is TRBV28, the J call TRBJ2-7; D gene ambiguous. With 7 bases removed from V and 2 bases from J, the gap between germline ends came to 18 bases. CDR1 is MDHEN, CDR2 SYDVKM, per germline. The CDR3 extends over 15 amino acids.

This CDR3 reads CASSSGQGAWGYTF. The CDR3 DNA reads TGCGCCAGCAGCTCGGGACAGGGGGCGTGGGGCTACACCTTC. This chain connects TRBV5-1 to TRBJ1-2, with 12 bases lining up with TRBD1. V was clipped by 3 bases and J by 8 bases; unmatched bases: 5. Looked up from germline, CDR1 is SGHRS and CDR2 is YFSETQ. The CDR3 extends over 14 amino acids.

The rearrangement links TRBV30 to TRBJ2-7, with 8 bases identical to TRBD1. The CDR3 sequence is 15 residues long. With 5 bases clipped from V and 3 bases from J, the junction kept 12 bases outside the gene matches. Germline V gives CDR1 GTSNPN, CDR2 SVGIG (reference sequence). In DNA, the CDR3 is TGTGCCTGGGAGGTTAGTCAGGGGGCCGTCTACGAGCAGTACTTC. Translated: CAWEVSQGAVYEQYF.

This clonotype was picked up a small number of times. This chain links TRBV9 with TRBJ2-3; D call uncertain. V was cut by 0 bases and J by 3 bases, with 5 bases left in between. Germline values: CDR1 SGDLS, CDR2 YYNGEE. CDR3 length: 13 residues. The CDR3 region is CASSVAFTDTQYF. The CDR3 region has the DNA TGTGCCAGCAGCGTAGCTTTTACAGATACGCAGTATTTT.

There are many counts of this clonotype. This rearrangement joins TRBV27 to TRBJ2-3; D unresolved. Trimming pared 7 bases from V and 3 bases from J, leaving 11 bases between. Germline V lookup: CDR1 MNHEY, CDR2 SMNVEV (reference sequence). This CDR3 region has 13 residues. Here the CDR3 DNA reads TGTGCCAGCACCGTTCTGGGAACAGATACGCAGTATTTT. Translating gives CASTVLGTDTQYF.

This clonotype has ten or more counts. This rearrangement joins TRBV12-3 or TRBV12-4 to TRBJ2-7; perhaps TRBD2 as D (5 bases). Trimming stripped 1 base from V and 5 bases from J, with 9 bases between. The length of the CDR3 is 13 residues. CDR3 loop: CASSLERAHEQYF. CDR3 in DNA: TGTGCCAGCAGTTTAGAGAGGGCCCACGAGCAGTACTTC.

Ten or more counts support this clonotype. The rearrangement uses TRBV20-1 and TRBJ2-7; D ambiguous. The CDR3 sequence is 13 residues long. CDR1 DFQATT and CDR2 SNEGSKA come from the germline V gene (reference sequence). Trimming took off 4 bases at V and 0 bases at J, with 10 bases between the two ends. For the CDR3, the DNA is TGCAGTGCTAATGGTGAGCCCTCCTACGAGCAGTACTTC. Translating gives CSANGEPSYEQYF.